The T cell receptor (beta chain) described here comes from a study of T cell repertoires in aging, cancer and after chemotherapy. Study background: The full dataset contained several million TCR reads. Study results and caveats: Median generation probability rose over the chemotherapy interval in each cancer cohort, suggesting rebound thymic output.

A mixed TRB-A/B primer pool amplified rearranged TRB by multiplex touch-down PCR. TCRdb processed the multiplex PCR reads anew with MiXCR; each CDR3 protein has one entry. The sample shows about 6,600 distinct CDR3 sequences, 22% of them seen only once. TCR beta rearrangements were amplified from peripheral blood genomic DNA. This clonotype was picked up a small number of times. What it recognizes is unknown. The CDR3 has 10 residues. In germline, CDR1 is DFQATT, CDR2 SNEGSKA (reference sequence). Deletions cut 5 bases from V and 9 bases from J, with 8 bases between. The chain couples TRBV20-1 to TRBJ2-1; D gene unclear. This TCR was sampled from a human donor with a blood cancer. Sequencing used blood. CDR3 sequence: CSAWQAEQFF. The CDR3 bases are TGCAGTGCTTGGCAGGCTGAGCAGTTCTTC.